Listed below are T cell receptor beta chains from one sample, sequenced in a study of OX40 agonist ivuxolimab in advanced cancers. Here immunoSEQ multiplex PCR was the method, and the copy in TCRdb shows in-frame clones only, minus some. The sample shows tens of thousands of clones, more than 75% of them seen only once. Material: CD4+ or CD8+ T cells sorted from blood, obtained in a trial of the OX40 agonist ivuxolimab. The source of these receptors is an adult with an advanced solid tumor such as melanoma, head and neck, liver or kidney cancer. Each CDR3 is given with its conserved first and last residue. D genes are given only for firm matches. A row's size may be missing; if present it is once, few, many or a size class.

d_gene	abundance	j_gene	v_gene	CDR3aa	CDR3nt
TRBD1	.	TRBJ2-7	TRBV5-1	CASSYGTGPYEQYF	TGCGCCAGCAGCTATGGGACAGGGCCCTACGAGCAGTACTTC
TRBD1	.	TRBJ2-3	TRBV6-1	CASSEYRGSTQYF	TGTGCCAGCAGTGAATACAGGGGGTCTACGCAGTATTTT
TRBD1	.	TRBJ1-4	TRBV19	CASSRPTGANEKLFF	TGTGCCAGTAGTAGACCGACAGGGGCTAATGAAAAACTGTTTTTT
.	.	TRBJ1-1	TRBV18	CASSPRSSGGNTEAFF	TGTGCCAGCTCACCACGGTCCTCGGGAGGGAACACTGAAGCTTTCTTT
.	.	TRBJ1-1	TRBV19	CASSSWQGGTEAFF	TGTGCCAGTAGTTCATGGCAGGGAGGGACTGAAGCTTTCTTT
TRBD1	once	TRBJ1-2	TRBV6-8	CASSQPPGQGKYGYTF	TGTGCCAGCAGCCAGCCCCCGGGACAGGGTAAGTATGGCTACACCTTC
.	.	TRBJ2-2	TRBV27	CASRGGFMTGELFF	TGTGCCAGCAGGGGTGGGTTCATGACCGGGGAGCTGTTTTTT
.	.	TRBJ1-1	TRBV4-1	CASSRGALGHDTEAFF	TGCGCCAGCAGCCGGGGCGCTCTGGGGCATGACACTGAAGCTTTCTTT
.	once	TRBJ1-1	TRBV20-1	CSARRGIAFF	TGCAGTGCGCGCCGGGGAATAGCTTTCTTT
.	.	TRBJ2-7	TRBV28	CASSSTAGYASYEQYF	TGTGCCAGCAGTTCCACCGCGGGGTACGCCTCCTACGAGCAGTACTTC
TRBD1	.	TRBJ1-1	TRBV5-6	CASSLAGQQYTEAFF	TGTGCCAGCAGCTTGGCGGGACAGCAATACACTGAAGCTTTCTTT
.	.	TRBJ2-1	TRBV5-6	CASSSYNEQFF	TGTGCCAGCAGCTCGTACAATGAGCAGTTCTTC
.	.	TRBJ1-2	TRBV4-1	CASSQEQANYGYTF	TGCGCCAGCAGCCAAGAACAAGCTAACTATGGCTACACCTTC
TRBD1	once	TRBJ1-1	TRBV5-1	CASRPGQGASDTEAFF	TGCGCCAGCAGGCCGGGACAGGGGGCTTCGGACACTGAAGCTTTCTTT
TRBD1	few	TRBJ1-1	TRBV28	CASSSGQEAFF	TGTGCCAGCAGCTCGGGACAGGAAGCTTTCTTT
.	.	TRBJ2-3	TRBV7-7	CASSPAGYGTDTQYF	TGTGCTAGCAGCCCCGCGGGGTATGGCACAGATACGCAGTATTTT
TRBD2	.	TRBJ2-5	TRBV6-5	CATNLYSGGLETQYF	TGTGCCACCAACCTCTATAGCGGGGGCCTGGAGACCCAGTACTTC
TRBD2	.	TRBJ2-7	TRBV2	CASRPLAGGPREQYF	TGTGCCAGCAGGCCACTAGCGGGGGGGCCTCGAGAGCAGTACTTC
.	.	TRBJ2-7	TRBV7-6	CASSQTTYEQYF	TGTGCCAGCAGCCAAACTACCTACGAGCAGTACTTC
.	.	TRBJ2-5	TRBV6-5	CASSYWGGTGGETQYF	TGTGCCAGCAGTTATTGGGGAGGTACGGGGGGCGAGACCCAGTACTTC
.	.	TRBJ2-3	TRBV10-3	CAISPSLVTDTQYF	TGTGCCATCAGCCCAAGCCTCGTCACAGATACGCAGTATTTT
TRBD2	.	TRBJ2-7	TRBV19	CASSVLGGSYEQYF	TGTGCCAGCAGCGTGCTGGGGGGGTCCTACGAGCAGTACTTC
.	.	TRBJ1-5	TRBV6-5	CASGQAGQPQHF	TGTGCCAGCGGGCAGGCCGGTCAGCCCCAGCATTTT
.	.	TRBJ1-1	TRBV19	CASSAYMNTEAFF	TGTGCCAGTAGTGCTTACATGAACACTGAAGCTTTCTTT